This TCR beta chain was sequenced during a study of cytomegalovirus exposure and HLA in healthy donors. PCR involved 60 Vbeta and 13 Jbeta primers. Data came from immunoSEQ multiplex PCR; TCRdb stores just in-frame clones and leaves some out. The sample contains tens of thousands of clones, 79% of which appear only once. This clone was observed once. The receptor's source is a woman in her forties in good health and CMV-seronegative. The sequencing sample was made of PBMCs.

The CDR3 region has the DNA TGTGCCAGCAGCTCCCCTTCCGGGACAGGGGGGAATGAGCAGTTCTTC. Translated: CASSSPSGTGGNEQFF. The chain is built from TRBV7-3 and TRBJ2-1; TRBD1 agrees at 11 bases. CDR3 size: 16 residues. The junction had 9 bases not matched to a gene; V was cut back by 4 bases and J by 7 bases. Germline lookup yields CDR1 SGHTA and CDR2 FQGTGA.